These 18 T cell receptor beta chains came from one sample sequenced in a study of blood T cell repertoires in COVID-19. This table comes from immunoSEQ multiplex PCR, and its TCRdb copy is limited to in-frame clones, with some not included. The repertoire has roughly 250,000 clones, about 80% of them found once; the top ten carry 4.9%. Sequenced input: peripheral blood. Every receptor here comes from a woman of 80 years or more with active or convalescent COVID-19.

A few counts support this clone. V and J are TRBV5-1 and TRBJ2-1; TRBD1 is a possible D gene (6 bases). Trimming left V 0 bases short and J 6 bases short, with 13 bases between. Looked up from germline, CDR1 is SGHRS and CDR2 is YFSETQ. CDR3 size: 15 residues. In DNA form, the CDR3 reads TGCGCCAGCAGCTTGGATACAGGGTTTCGCAATGAGCAGTTCTTC. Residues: CASSLDTGFRNEQFF.

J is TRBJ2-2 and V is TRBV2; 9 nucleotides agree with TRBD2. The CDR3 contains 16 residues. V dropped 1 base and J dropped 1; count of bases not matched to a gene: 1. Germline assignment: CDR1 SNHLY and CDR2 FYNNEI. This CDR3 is CASSEGAGGNTGELFF. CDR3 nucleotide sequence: TGTGCCAGCAGTGAAGGAGCGGGGGGGAACACCGGGGAGCTGTTTTTT.

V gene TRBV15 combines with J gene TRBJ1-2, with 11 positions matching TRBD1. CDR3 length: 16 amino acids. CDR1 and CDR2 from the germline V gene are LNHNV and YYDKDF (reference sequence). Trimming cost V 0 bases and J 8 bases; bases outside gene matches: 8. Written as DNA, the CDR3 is TGTGCCACCAGCAGAGATGGTGGACAGGGGGCAGTCGGCTACACCTTC. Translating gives CATSRDGGQGAVGYTF.

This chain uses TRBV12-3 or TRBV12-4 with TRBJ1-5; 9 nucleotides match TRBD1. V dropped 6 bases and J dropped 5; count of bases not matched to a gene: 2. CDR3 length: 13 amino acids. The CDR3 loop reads CASSGTGHQPQHF. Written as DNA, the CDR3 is TGTGCCAGCAGCGGGACAGGGCATCAGCCCCAGCATTTT.

CDR3 region: CASSLDYSGNTIYF. The CDR3 nucleotides are TGCGCCAGCAGCTTGGACTACTCTGGAAACACCATATATTTT. The V call is TRBV5-1, the J call TRBJ1-3; D is ambiguous. CDR1 is SGHRS and CDR2 is YFSETQ in the germline V gene. The CDR3 loop spans 14 amino acids. Deletions cut 0 bases from V and 0 bases from J, with 4 bases between.

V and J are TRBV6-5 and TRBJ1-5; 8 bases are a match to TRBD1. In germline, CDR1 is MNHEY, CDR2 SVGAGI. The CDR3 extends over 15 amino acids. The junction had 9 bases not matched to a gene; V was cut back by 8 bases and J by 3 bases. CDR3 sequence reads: CASAPTGVNNQPQHF. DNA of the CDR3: TGTGCCAGCGCCCCGACAGGGGTCAACAATCAGCCCCAGCATTTT.

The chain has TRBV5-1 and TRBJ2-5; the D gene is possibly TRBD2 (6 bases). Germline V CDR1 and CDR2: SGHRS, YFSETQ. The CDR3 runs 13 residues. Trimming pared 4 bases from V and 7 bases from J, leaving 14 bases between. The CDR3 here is CASSETLGGTQYF. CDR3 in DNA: TGCGCCAGCAGCGAGACTCTGGGAGGGACCCAGTACTTC.

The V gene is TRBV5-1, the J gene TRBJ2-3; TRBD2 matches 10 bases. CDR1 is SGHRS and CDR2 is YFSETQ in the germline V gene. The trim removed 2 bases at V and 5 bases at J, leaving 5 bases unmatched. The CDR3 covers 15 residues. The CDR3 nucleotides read TGCGCCAGCAGCTTAGCGGGAGGGCCCCAAGATACGCAGTATTTT. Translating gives CASSLAGGPQDTQYF.

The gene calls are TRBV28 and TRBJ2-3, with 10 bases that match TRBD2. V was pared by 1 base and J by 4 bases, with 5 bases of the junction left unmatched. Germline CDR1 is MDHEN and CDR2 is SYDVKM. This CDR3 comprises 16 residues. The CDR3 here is CASSLYTSGAPDTQYF. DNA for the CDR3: TGTGCCAGCAGTTTATATACTAGCGGGGCGCCAGATACGCAGTATTTT.

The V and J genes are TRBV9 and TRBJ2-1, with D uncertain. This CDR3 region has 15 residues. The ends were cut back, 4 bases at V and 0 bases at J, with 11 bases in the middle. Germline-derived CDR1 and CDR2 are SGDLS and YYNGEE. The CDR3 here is CASSPLTSSYNEQFF. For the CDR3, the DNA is TGTGCCAGCAGCCCTCTCACGAGCTCCTACAATGAGCAGTTCTTC.

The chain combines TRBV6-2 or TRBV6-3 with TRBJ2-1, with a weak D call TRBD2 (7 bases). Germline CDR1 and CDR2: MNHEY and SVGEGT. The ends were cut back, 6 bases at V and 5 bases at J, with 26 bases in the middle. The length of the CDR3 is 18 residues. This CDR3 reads CASSHMGIRGAPNNEQFF. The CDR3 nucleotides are TGTGCCAGCAGCCATATGGGAATACGGGGGGCACCCAACAATGAGCAGTTCTTC.

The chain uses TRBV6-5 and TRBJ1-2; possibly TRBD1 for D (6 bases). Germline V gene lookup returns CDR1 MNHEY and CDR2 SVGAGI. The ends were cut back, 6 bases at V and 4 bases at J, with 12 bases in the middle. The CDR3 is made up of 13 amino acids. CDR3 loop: CASRQDSFYGYTF. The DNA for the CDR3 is TGTGCCAGCAGGCAGGACAGTTTCTATGGCTACACCTTC.

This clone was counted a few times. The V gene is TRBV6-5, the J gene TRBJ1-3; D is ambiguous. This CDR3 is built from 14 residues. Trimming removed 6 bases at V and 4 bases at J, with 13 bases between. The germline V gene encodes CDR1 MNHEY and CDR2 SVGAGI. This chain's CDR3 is CASRPGIDGNTIYF. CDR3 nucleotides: TGTGCCAGCAGACCGGGGATTGACGGAAACACCATATATTTT.

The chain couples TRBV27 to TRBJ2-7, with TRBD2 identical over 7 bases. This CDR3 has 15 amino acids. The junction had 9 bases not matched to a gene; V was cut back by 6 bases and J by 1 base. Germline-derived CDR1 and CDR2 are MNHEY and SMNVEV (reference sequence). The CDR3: CASRNSGLQSYEQYF. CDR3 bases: TGTGCCAGCAGAAACTCGGGACTACAATCCTACGAGCAGTACTTC.

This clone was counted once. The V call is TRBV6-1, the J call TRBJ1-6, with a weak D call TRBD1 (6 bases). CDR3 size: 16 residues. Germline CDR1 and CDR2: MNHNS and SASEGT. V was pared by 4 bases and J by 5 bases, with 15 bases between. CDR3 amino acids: CASSGQGPLNNSPLHF. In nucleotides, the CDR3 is TGTGCCAGCAGTGGCCAGGGGCCGCTAAATAATTCACCCCTCCACTTT.

CDR3 in amino acids: CASSRDSGSGGYTF. In DNA, the CDR3 is TGTGCCAGCAGCCGGGACAGTGGGTCCGGTGGCTACACCTTC. This chain uses TRBV7-2 with TRBJ1-2; 7 bases map to TRBD1. The V segment lost 5 bases and the J segment 7 bases; nucleotides outside the gene matches: 10. The V gene's germline CDR1 is SGHTA and CDR2 FQGNSA. The CDR3 loop spans 14 amino acids.

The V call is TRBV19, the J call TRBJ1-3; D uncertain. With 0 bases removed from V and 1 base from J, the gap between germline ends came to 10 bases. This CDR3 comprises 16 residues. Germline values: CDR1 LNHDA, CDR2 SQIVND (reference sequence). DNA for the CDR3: TGTGCCAGTAGTATAGAATCGACAACTTCTGGAAACACCATATATTTT. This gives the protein CASSIESTTSGNTIYF.

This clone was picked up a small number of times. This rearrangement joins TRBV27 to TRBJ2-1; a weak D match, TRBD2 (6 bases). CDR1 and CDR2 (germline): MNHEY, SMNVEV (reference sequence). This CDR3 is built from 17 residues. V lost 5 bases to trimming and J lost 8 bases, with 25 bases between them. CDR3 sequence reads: CASSPVRFAGNRDEQFF. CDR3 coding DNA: TGTGCCAGCAGTCCCGTCCGATTTGCGGGGAATCGGGATGAGCAGTTCTTC.